This entry features one T cell receptor beta chain sequence. Antigen: not known. This sample was taken from a study of OX40 agonist ivuxolimab in advanced cancers. Study as a whole: Of the participants, approximately 44% had some prior anti-PD-1, anti-PD-L1 or anti-CTLA-4 therapy, which was allowed. Whole-study findings and limits: Clones of CD4+ and CD8+ blood T cells grew by week 6 at doses of 0.1 to 3.0 mg/kg. Antigen specificity was not determined for the expanded peripheral T cells.

The protocol was immunoSEQ multiplex PCR, while the TCRdb copy is restricted to in-frame clones and leaves out a portion. The sample records 57,000 or so clones, about 92% being singletons. V dropped 6 bases and J dropped 4; count of bases not matched to a gene: 7. The CDR3 contains 15 residues. Germline V gene data show CDR1 as LNHDA and CDR2 as SQIVND (reference sequence). The sequence came from an adult with an advanced solid tumor such as melanoma, head and neck, liver or kidney cancer. Sample: CD4+ or CD8+ T cells sorted from blood, taken in a trial of the OX40 agonist ivuxolimab. V is TRBV19 and J is TRBJ2-3; TRBD2 matches at 10 bases. The CDR3 is CASRVASGSADTQYF. CDR3 sequence (DNA): TGTGCCAGTAGAGTAGCTAGCGGGAGCGCAGATACGCAGTATTTT.